Below, one T cell receptor beta chain is given with its context. This clonotype was detected a few times. This receptor's antigen is unknown. Per-base quality was not reported, and no clone a single base away is much larger than it. The library was made by 5' RACE. The instrument given in TCRdb is Illumina HiSeq 2500. A second PCR of about 6 to 11 cycles was performed with a sample-barcoded 5' primer and a J-beta primer mix. A unique molecular identifier was introduced onto each TCR beta cDNA molecule by a template-switch 5' adaptor carrying 12 random nucleotides. Each sample yielded at least 3 million CDR3-containing paired-end reads. First-strand cDNA was synthesized from all RNA with the Mint cDNA synthesis kit, primed by a TRBC-specific oligonucleotide. All cDNA was treated with uracil-DNA glycosylase and then went through a first 18-cycle PCR with the universal primers M1SS and BC2_uni_R. From the authors' description of their analysis: Normalization of each sample was performed by random selection of 1 million high-quality reads, each carrying a distinct molecular identifier. Instead of being binned into consensus sequences, reads that shared molecular identifiers were thrown out. MiTCR, run with a Q25 quality threshold and the strictest error-elimination algorithm, handled CDR3 identification, clonotype clustering and error correction. A nonparametric unseen species model using Euler transformation provided a lower-bound estimate of total TCR beta diversity. In TCRdb, the public reads were trimmed at Q25 with fastp and aligned with MiXCR, with productive beta chains retained. Identical CDR3 protein sequences are pooled into one entry, listed with their most common genes and DNA. The V and J calls shown here were made by TCRdb, not taken from the authors' results. Counted in this sample were about 2 million distinct CDR3 sequences; around half of them appeared once. The ten largest account for less than 2.5% of the sample.

The donors were around 39 Caucasian individuals from Russia, aged roughly 6 to 95 years, who were systemically healthy. Roughly 10 milliliters of peripheral blood were drawn from each donor into EDTA-treated Vacutainer tubes. Ficoll-Paque density-gradient centrifugation was used to isolate PBMCs, with at least 6.5 million per sample. Trizol reagent was used to extract total RNA from PBMCs, with at least 5.5 micrograms per sample. For every donor, an aliquot of PBMCs went through flow cytometry to measure the percentages of naive CD45RAhigh/CD27high T cells. This entry is derived from a study of blood T cells in healthy people across ages (dated by TCRdb to between 2014 and 2016). Turning to the overall study: Template switching captured roughly one uniquely barcoded TCR beta cDNA molecule per two T cells in model experiments. Using the same blood draw, the study looked at two additional independent replicas of 1 million unique cDNA reads for two donors, one aged 18 to 29 and the other aged 80 or older. Donors were grouped into four age groups: young (average approximately 15 years), middle-aged (about 38), aged (roughly 67) and long-lived (around 80). To avoid experimental bias, donors of different ages were spread randomly across the sequencing lanes. Using deep sequencing normalized with unique cDNA molecular identifiers, the study measured how TCR beta repertoire diversity changes with age.

V sheds 3 bases and J sheds 0 bases, leaving 21 bases between their ends. CDR1 SGHAT and CDR2 FQDESV are derived from the germline V gene (reference sequence). From its cysteine to its phenylalanine, the CDR3 spans 19 amino acids. Only the CDR3 region is kept as DNA, spanning 57 bases read in frame from base 1. Study-level results and caveats: Estimates of total diversity based on one million sequenced T cells were regarded as lower bounds and as underestimates. Since profiling was done on bulk unsorted PBMCs, naive and antigen-experienced compartments could not be conclusively compared. The percentage of naive T cells measured by flow cytometry correlated strongly with observed TCR beta diversity. Because donor CMV infection status was unknown, age-related changes in expanded clonotypes were potentially confounded. Compared with the aged group, more naive CD4+ T cells, fewer expanded clones and increased TCR diversity were shown by the long-lived group, suggesting age selection. Observed TCR beta diversity per million T cells fell roughly linearly with age, and a significant reduction was already apparent by age around 40.

Sequencing used blood. The rearrangement joined TRBV11-1 to TRBJ2-4; D gene: possibly TRBD2, on 6 matching bases. The sequence derives from a woman aged 40 to 50 in good health. The CDR3 loop reads CASSLDYRAPTGAKNIQYF. The bases read TGTGCCAGCAGCTTGGACTACCGGGCCCCGACCGGAGCCAAAAACATTCAGTACTTC.